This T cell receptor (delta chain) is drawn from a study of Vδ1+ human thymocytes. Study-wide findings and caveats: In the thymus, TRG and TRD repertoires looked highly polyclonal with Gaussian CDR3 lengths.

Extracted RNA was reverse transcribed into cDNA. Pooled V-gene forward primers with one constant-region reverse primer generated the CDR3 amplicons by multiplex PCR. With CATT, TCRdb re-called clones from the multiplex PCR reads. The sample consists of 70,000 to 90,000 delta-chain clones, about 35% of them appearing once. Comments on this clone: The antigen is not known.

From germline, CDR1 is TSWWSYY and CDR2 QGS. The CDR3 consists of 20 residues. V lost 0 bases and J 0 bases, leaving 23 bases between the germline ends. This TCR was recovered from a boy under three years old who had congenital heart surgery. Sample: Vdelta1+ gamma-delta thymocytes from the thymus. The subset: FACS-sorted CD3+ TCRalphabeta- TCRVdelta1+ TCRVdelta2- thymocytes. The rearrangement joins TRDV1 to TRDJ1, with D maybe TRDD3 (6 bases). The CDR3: CALGELILIPGDLYTDKLIF. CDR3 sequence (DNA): TGTGCTCTTGGGGAACTAATACTCATCCCGGGGGACCTTTACACCGATAAACTCATCTTT.